This T cell receptor (beta chain) is from a study of blood T cells in healthy people across ages. Notes on the study in general: Diversity estimates drawn from one million T cells were deemed underestimates.

The sample holds a few counts of this clonotype. What it binds is not known. PCR was performed a second time for roughly 7 to 12 cycles using a sample-barcoded 5' primer and a J-beta primer mix. One entry per CDR3 protein results from TCRdb running MiXCR on the 5' RACE reads. This sample has 850,000 to 1,100,000 distinct CDR3 sequences, with approximately 38% found just once. Specimen: blood. The sequence was obtained from a man aged 18 to 29 in good health.

The DNA for the CDR3 is TGTGCCAGCAGCTTTGCAGGAGGGACCTACGAGCAGTACTTC. Translating it yields CASSFAGGTYEQYF. V usage is TRBV11-2 and J usage is TRBJ2-7, with D tentatively TRBD2 (6 bases). CDR1 SGHAT and CDR2 FQNNGV come from the germline V gene. The CDR3 runs to 14 residues. Trimming took 3 bases from V and 2 from J, leaving 11 bases between them.